This T cell receptor beta chain comes out of a study of T cells in localized non-small cell lung cancer. Remarks on this clone: What it recognizes is unknown. A far larger clone is a single base away, which makes a read error likely. Other DNA sequences from this sample encode an identical CDR3 as well.

Notes on the study in general: The study linked higher blood T cell density to longer overall survival. Adjacent lung exhibited a median of around 60 among the 100 most abundant tumor clones. Uninvolved adjacent lung had higher T cell clonality than tumor and all other tissues.

Data came from immunoSEQ multiplex PCR; TCRdb stores just in-frame clones and leaves some out. The sample includes tens of thousands of clones, around 80% of them seen just once. The V end was cut by 5 bases, the J end by 5 bases, with 15 bases between. The CDR3 has 14 residues. The V gene's germline CDR1 is SNHLY and CDR2 FYNNEI. The sequence was collected from a male donor older than 55 with stage III squamous cell lung carcinoma. Sequencing used peripheral blood, obtained before any cancer treatment. This rearrangement joins TRBV2 to TRBJ2-5, with D perhaps matching TRBD1 or TRBD2 (6 bases each). CDR3 nucleotide sequence: TGTGCCAGCAGTTACCATACGGGGGCTGAGACCCAGTACTTC. Its protein product is CASSYHTGAETQYF.